The source of this TCR beta chain is a study of T cell changes during pregnancy in multiple sclerosis. Profiled with immunoSEQ multiplex PCR; TCRdb holds only in-frame clones, not every one. The table includes around 61,000 clones, about 87% detected once. This clone was picked up one time. Germline V gene sequence: CDR1 SGDLS, CDR2 YYNGEE. V was trimmed by 1 base and J by 3 bases, leaving 6 bases between them. The CDR3 has 13 amino acids. The receptor was derived from a female donor in good health, enrolled as a control in a pregnancy study. The J gene is TRBJ2-3, the V gene TRBV9; D may be TRBD1 (5 bases). The sample consisted of peripheral blood, taken in the first trimester of pregnancy. CDR3 region: CASSVQGTDTQYF. CDR3 in DNA: TGTGCCAGCAGCGTACAGGGAACAGATACGCAGTATTTT.